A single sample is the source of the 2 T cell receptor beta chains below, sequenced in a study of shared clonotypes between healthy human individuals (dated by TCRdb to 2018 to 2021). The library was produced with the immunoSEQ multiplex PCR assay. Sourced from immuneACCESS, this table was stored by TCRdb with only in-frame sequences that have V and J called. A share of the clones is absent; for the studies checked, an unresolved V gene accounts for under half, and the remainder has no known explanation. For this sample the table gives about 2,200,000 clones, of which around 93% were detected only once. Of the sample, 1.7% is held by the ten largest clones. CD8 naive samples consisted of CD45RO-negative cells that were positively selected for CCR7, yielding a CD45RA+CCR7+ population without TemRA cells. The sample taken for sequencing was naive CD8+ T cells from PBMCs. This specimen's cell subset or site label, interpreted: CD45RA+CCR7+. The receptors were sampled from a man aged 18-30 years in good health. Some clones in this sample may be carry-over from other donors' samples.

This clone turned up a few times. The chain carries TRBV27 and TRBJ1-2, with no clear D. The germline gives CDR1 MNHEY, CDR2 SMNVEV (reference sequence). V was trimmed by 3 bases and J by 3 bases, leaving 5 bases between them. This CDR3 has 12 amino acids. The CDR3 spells CASSLSYYGYTF. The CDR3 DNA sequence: TGTGCCAGCAGTTTGAGTTACTATGGCTACACCTTC.

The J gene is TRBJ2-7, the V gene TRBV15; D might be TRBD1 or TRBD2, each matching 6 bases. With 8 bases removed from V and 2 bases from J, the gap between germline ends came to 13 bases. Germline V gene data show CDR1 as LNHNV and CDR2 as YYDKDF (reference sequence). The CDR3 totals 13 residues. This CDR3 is CATGTRGAYEQYF. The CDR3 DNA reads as TGTGCCACCGGCACTAGGGGGGCCTACGAGCAGTACTTC.